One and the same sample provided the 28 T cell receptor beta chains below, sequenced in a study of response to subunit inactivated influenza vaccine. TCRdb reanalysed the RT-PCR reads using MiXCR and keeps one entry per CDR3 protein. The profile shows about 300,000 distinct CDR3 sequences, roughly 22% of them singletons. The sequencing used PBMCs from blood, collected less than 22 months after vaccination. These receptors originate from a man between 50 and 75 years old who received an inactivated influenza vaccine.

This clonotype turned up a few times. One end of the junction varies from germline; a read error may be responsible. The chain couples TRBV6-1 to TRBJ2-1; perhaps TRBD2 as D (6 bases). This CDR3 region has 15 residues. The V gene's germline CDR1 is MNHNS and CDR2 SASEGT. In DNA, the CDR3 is TGTGCTAGCAATGGAGGGAGGCTTACCTACAATGAGCAGTTCTTC. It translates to CASNGGRLTYNEQFF.

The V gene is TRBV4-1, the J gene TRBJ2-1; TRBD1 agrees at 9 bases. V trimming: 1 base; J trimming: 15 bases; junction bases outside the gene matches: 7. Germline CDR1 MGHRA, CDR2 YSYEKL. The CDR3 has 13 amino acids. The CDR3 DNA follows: TGCGCCAGCAGCCAAGGTGACCGGGACAGGGTGTTCTTC. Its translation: CASSQGDRDRVFF.

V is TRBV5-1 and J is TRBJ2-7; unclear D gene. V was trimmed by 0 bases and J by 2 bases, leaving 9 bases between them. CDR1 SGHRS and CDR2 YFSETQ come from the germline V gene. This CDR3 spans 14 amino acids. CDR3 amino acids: CASSLEPQPYEQYF. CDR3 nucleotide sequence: TGCGCCAGCAGCTTGGAACCACAACCCTACGAGCAGTACTTC.

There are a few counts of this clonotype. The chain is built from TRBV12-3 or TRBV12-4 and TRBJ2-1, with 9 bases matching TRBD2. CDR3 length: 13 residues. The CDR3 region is CASRVAGAREQFF. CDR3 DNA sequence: TGTGCGTCAAGGGTAGCGGGGGCCAGGGAGCAGTTCTTC.

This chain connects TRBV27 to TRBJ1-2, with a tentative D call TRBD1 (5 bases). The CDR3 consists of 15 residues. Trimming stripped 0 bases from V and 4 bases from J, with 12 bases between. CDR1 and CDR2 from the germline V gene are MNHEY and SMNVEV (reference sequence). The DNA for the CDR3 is TGTGCCAGCAGTTTATCGTACGGGGGGGGCTATGGCTACACCTTC. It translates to CASSLSYGGGYGYTF.

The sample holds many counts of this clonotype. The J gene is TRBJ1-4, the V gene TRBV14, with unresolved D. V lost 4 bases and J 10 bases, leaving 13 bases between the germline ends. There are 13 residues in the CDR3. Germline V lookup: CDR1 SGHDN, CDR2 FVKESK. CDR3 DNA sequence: TGTGCCAGCAGCCTCGGACCCGCTGGAAAACTGTTTTTT. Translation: CASSLGPAGKLFF.

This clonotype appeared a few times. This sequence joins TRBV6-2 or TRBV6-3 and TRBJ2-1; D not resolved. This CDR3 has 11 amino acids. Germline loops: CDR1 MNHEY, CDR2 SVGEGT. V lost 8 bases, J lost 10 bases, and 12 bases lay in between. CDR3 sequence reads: CASGPGLEQFF. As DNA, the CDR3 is TGTGCCAGCGGACCGGGCCTCGAGCAGTTCTTC.

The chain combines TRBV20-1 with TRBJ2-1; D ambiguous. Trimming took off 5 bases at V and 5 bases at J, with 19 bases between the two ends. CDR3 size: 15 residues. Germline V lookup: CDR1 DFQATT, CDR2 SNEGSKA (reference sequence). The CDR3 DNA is TGCAGTGCTTACGCCGGTTGGGGTAGGGACAATGAGCAGTTCTTC. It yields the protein CSAYAGWGRDNEQFF.

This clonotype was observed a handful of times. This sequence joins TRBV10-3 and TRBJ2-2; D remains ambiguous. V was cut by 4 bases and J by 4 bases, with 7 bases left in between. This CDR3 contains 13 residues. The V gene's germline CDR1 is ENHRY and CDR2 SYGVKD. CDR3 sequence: CAISGSVTGELFF. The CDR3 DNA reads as TGTGCCATCAGTGGATCAGTCACCGGGGAGCTGTTTTTT.

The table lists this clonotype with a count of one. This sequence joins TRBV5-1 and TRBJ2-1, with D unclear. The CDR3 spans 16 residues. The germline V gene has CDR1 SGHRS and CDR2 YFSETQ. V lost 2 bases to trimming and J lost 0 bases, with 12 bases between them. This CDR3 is CASSFFSSDSYNEQFF. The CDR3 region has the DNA TGCGCCAGCAGCTTTTTTAGCTCAGACTCCTACAATGAGCAGTTCTTC.

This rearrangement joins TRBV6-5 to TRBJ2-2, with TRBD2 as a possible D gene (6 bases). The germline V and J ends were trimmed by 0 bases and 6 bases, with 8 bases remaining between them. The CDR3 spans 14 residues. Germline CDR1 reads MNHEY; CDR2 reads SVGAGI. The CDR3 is CASSYSGGAGELFF. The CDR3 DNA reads TGTGCCAGCAGTTACTCGGGGGGAGCCGGGGAGCTGTTTTTT.

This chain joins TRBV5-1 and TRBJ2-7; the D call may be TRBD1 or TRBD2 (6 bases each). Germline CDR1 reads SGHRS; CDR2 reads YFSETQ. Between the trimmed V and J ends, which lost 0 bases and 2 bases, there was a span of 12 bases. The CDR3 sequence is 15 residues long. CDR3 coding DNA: TGCGCCAGCAGCTTGGCCGGGGGCAGCACCTACGAGCAGTACTTC. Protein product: CASSLAGGSTYEQYF.

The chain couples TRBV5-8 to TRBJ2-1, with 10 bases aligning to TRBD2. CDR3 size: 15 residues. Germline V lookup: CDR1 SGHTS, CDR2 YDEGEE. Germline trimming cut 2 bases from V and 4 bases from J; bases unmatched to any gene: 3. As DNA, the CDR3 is TGTGCCAGCAGCTTAGGGACTAGCGATTACAATGAGCAGTTCTTC. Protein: CASSLGTSDYNEQFF.

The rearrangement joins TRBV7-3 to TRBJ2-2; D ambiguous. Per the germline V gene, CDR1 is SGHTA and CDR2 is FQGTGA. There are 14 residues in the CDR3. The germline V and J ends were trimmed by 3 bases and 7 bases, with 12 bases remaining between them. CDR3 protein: CASSFGLGFGELFF. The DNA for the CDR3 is TGTGCCAGCAGCTTTGGGTTGGGCTTCGGGGAGCTGTTTTTT. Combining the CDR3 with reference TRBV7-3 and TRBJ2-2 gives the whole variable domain GAGVSQTPSNKVTEKGKYVELRCDPISGHTALYWYRQSLGQGPEFLIYFQGTGAADDSGLPNDRFFAVRPEGSVSTLKIQRTERGDSAVYLCASSFGLGFGELFFGEGSRLTVL.

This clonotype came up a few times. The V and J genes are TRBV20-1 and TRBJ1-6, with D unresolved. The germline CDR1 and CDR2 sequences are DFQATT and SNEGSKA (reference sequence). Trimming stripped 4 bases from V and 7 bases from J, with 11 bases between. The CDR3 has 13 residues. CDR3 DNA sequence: TGCAGTGCTACCTCGGACGGCAATTCACCCCTCCACTTT. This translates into CSATSDGNSPLHF.

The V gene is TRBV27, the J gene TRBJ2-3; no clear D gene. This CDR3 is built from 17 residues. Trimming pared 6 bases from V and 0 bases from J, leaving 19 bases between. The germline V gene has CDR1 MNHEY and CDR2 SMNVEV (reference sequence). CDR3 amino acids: CASSLRAIQLSTDTQYF. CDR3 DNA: TGTGCCAGCAGCCTAAGGGCCATCCAACTTAGCACAGATACGCAGTATTTT.

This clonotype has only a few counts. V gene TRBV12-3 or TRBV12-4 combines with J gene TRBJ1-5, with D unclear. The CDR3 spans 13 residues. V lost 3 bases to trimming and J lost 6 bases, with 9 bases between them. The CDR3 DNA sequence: TGTGCCAGCAGTTTTTCAGTTGGTCAGCCCCAGCATTTT. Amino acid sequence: CASSFSVGQPQHF.

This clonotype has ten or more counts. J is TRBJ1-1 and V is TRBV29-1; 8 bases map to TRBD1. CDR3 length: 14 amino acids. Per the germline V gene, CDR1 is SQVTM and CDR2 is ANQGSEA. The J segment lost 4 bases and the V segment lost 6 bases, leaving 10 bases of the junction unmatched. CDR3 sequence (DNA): TGCAGCGTCGCTCAGGGGGCGCTGGGCACTGAAGCTTTCTTT. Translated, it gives CSVAQGALGTEAFF.

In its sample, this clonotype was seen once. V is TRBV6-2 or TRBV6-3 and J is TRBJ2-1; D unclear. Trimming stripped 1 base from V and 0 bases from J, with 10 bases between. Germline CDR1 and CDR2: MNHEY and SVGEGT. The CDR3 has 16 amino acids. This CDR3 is CASSYLQVSSYNEQFF. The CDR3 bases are TGTGCCAGCAGTTACTTGCAGGTTTCCTCCTACAATGAGCAGTTCTTC.

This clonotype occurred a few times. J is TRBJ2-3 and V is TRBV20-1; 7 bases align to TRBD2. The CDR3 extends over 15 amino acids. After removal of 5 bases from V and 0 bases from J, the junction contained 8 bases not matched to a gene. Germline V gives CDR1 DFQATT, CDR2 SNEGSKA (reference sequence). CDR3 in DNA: TGCAGTGCTGGAACGGGCGGGAGCAGCACAGATACGCAGTATTTT. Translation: CSAGTGGSSTDTQYF.

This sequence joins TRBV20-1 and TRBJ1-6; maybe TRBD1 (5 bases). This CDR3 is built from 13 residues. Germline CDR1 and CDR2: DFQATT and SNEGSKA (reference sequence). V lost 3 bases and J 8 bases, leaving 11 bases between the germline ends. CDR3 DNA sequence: TGCAGTGCTAGGTTGGGGCGGGATTCACCCCTCCACTTT. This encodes CSARLGRDSPLHF.

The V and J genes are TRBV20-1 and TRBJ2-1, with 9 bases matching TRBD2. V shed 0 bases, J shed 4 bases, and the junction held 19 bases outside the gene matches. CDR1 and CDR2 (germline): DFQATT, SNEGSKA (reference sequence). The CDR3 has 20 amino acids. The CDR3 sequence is CSARDPGAGGSVYYYNEQFF. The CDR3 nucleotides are TGCAGTGCTAGAGATCCGGGAGCGGGGGGCTCTGTATATTATTACAATGAGCAGTTCTTC.

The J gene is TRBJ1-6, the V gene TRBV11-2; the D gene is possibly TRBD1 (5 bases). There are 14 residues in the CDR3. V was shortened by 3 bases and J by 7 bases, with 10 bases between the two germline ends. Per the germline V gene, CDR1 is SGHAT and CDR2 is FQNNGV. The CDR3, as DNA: TGTGCCAGCAGCTTTACAGAGGGGAATTCACCCCTCCACTTT. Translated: CASSFTEGNSPLHF.

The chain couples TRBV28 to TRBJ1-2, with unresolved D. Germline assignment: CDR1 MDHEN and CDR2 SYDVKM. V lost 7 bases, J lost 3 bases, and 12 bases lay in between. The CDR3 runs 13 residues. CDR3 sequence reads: CASTMEGYYGYTF. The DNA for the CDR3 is TGTGCCAGCACCATGGAGGGTTACTATGGCTACACCTTC.

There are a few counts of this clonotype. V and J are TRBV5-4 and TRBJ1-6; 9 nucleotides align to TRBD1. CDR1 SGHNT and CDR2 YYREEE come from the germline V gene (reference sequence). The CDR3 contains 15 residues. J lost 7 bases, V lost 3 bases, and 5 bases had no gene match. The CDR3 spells CASSWGQGVNSPLHF. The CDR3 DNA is TGTGCCAGCAGCTGGGGACAGGGTGTCAATTCACCCCTCCACTTT.

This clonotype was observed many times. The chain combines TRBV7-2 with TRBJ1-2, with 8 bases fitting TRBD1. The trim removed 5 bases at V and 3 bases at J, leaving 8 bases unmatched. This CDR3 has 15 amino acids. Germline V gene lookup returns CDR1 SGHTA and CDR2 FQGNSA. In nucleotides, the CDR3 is TGTGCCAGCAGCCAAAACGCGGGACAGGACTATGGCTACACCTTC. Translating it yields CASSQNAGQDYGYTF.

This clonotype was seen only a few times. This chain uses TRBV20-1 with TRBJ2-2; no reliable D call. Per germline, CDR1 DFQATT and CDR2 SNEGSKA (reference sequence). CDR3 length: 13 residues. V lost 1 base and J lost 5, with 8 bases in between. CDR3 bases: TGCAGTGCTAGAGTAGCACTTACCGGGGAGCTGTTTTTT. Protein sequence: CSARVALTGELFF.

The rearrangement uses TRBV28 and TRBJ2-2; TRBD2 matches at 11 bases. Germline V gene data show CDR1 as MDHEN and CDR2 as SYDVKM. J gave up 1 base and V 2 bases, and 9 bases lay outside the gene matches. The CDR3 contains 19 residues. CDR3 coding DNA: TGTGCCAGCAGTTTACCCAGACAGGGGACTAGCGGGAACACCGGGGAGCTGTTTTTT. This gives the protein CASSLPRQGTSGNTGELFF.